The T cell receptor (beta chain) under discussion was sequenced for a study of cytomegalovirus exposure and HLA in healthy donors. Trimming shortened V by 2 bases and J by 8 bases, and 16 bases separated the two germline ends. The CDR3 covers 15 residues. Germline V gene sequence: CDR1 MNHEY, CDR2 SVGAGI. Primers included in the PCR were 60 Vbeta and 13 Jbeta primers. Generated by immunoSEQ multiplex PCR, the TCRdb table keeps only in-frame clones and is missing some. This table has 150,000 to 200,000 clones, about 90% appearing once. In this sample, this clone turned up once. The specimen was PBMCs. The chain employs TRBV6-5 and TRBJ2-1, with a possible D match to TRBD2 (6 bases). The origin of this receptor is a girl in the first two years of life in good health and CMV-seronegative. CDR3 sequence (DNA): TGTGCCAGCAGTTACGTCTATGGAGGGCGGGATGAGCAGTTCTTC. Translating gives CASSYVYGGRDEQFF.